This entry describes one T cell receptor (beta chain). As yet, its antigen is unknown. The V and J ends lost 4 bases and 2 bases, in that order; junction bases with no gene match: 9. The length of the CDR3 is 17 residues. From germline, CDR1 is SGHTA and CDR2 FQGNSA. As handled by the study authors: Out-of-frame sequences were removed, leaving around 2.2 million distinct TCRbeta sequences. Using immunoSEQ multiplex PCR, the repertoire was profiled, and TCRdb retains in-frame clones only, with some absent. V and J calls and clone size are copied from that table; D and trimming were computed from the DNA. Of around 50,000 clones detected, approximately 78% appear once; the ten largest clones hold more than 0.9%. This entry comes from a study of memory CD4+ T cells and cytomegalovirus serostatus. The wider study: Donors were healthy Belgian adults, 8 to 10 CMV seropositive and about 24 seronegative. Findings and limits, study-wide: Suggested: most of the CMV-linked TCR signature lies in CD4+ memory cells. About 40% of the roughly 150 known CMV-associated TCRbeta sequences appeared in CD4+ memory.

Single viable CD3+CD4+CD8-CD45RO+ cells were sorted as the memory CD4+ T cells. This clonotype was obtained from an adult in good health and CMV-seronegative. The gene calls are TRBV7-2 and TRBJ2-1; 9 bases are shared with TRBD2. The material sequenced was memory CD4+ T cells from blood. In nucleotides, the CDR3 is TGTGCCAGCAGCTCCCAAAGCGGGGGGCCTCCCTACAATGAGCAGTTCTTC. This gives the protein CASSSQSGGPPYNEQFF. Complete variable domain (other parts from reference TRBV7-2 and TRBJ2-1): GAGVSQSPSNKVTEKGKDVELRCDPISGHTALYWYRQSLGQGLEFLIYFQGNSAPDKSGLPSDRFSAERTGGSVSTLTIQRTQQEDSAVYLCASSSQSGGPPYNEQFFGPGTRLTVL.